A selection of T cell receptor beta chains follows, all from one sample in a study of T cell repertoires in ileal Crohn's disease. Measured with immunoSEQ multiplex PCR; TCRdb has only the in-frame clones, and not every one. The data contain about 18,000 clones, roughly 60% of them seen just once; the ten biggest clones take up 6.5%. The sequenced material came from ileal tissue. The receptors originated from an adult with Crohn's disease. The CDR3 runs from the conserved cysteine through the conserved F or W. D genes are given only for firm matches. Only some rows state a clone size, as once, few, many or a class for expanded clones.

>TRBJ2-1|NA|TRBV11-3|TRBD1
TGTGCCAGCAGCCCCCCGGGACAGGGTAGAAATGAGCAGTTCTTC
CASSPPGQGRNEQFF
>TRBJ2-5|NA|TRBV6-5|TRBD1
TGTGCCAGCAGTTACCGGACAGGGTCTGAGCAGTACTTC
CASSYRTGSEQYF
>TRBJ1-2|NA|TRBV5-1|NA
TGCGCCAGCAGCTTGGGACAGAAATATGGCTACACCTTC
CASSLGQKYGYTF
>TRBJ1-2|few|TRBV29-1|NA
TGCAGCGTGGAGAGTAACTATGGCTACACCTTC
CSVESNYGYTF
>TRBJ2-7|NA|TRBV14|NA
TGTGCCAGCAGCGAAGAGCCAGGTTCCTACGAGCAGTACTTC
CASSEEPGSYEQYF
>TRBJ2-7|NA|TRBV7-9|NA
TGTGCCAGCAGCGCCGTGGCAGGGTTGGGCGAGCAGTACTTC
CASSAVAGLGEQYF
>TRBJ1-2|few|TRBV28|NA
TGTGCCAGCAGTTTTACCCGACATCCCTTAAATGGCTACACCTTC
CASSFTRHPLNGYTF
>TRBJ2-7|few|TRBV18|TRBD1
TGTGCCAGCTCACCGGCTACAGGGGGAGAGCAGTACTTC
CASSPATGGEQYF
>TRBJ2-3|NA|TRBV27|NA
TGTGCCAGCAGTTCCCGGCAGGGCACAGATACGCAGTATTTT
CASSSRQGTDTQYF
>TRBJ1-1|NA|TRBV6-5|NA
TGTGCCAGCAGTTCAGAGTACAGGGCGAACACTGAAGCTTTCTTT
CASSSEYRANTEAFF
>TRBJ2-3|NA|TRBV4-2|TRBD2
TGTGCCAGCAGCCAAGGTGCGGGAGGGCCGTCAGATACGCAGTATTTT
CASSQGAGGPSDTQYF
>TRBJ2-7|NA|TRBV5-4|TRBD2
TGTGCCAGCAGCTACAAAAGGACTAGCGGGGCGGCCGAGCAGTACTTC
CASSYKRTSGAAEQYF
>TRBJ2-7|NA|TRBV5-6|TRBD2
TGTGCCAGCAGGATCTTAGGGACTAGCGGGAGTTACGAGCAGTACTTC
CASRILGTSGSYEQYF
>TRBJ1-3|NA|TRBV7-9|NA
TGTGCCAGCAGCTTACAGGCGGGCCTCTCTGGAAACACCATATATTTT
CASSLQAGLSGNTIYF
>TRBJ2-5|few|TRBV30|TRBD2
TGTGCCTGGGGGACTAGCGGGAAACGACGATATGAGACCCAGTACTTC
CAWGTSGKRRYETQYF
>TRBJ2-1|NA|TRBV27|TRBD2
TGTGCCAGCAGTCCTCGGACTAGAAATGAGCAGTTCTTC
CASSPRTRNEQFF
>TRBJ2-7|NA|TRBV4-2|NA
TGTGCCAGCAGCCAAGAGGAGGAGGTTTCCTACGAGCAGTACTTC
CASSQEEEVSYEQYF
>TRBJ2-7|few|TRBV6-5|TRBD2
TGTGCCAGCAGTTCTTCCGGGACTAGCGGGAGCGAGCAGTACTTC
CASSSSGTSGSEQYF
>TRBJ2-5|medium-sized|TRBV28|NA
TGTGCCAGCAGTCCCCTGAGCGGAGGCCAGACCCAGTACTTC
CASSPLSGGQTQYF
>TRBJ2-1|NA|TRBV6-5|NA
TGTGCCAGCAGCGAAGGACTTATGAAGCAGTTCTTC
CASSEGLMKQFF
>TRBJ2-7|NA|TRBV5-1|TRBD1
TGCGCCAGCAGCTTGGGGCAGGGGGTGTACGAGCAGTACTTC
CASSLGQGVYEQYF
>TRBJ2-5|NA|TRBV5-4|NA
TGTGCCAGCAGCTTGACTAGTTCTGAGACCCAGTACTTC
CASSLTSSETQYF
>TRBJ2-7|NA|TRBV9|NA
TGTGCCAGCAGCGTAATTCGGCTCACCCTACCAGGGAACTACGAGCAGTACTTC
CASSVIRLTLPGNYEQYF
>TRBJ2-5|NA|TRBV6-5|NA
TGTGCCAGCAGGGAGAGAGAGACCCAGTACTTC
CASRERETQYF
>TRBJ1-5|few|TRBV27|TRBD1
TGTGCCAGCAGTCAAGGACAGGGGGCTCAGCCCCAGCATTTT
CASSQGQGAQPQHF
>TRBJ1-1|NA|TRBV28|NA
TGTGCCAGCAGGTTCTGGAACACTGAAGCTTTCTTT
CASRFWNTEAFF
>TRBJ2-5|NA|TRBV6-5|TRBD2
TGTGCCAGCAAGCTTGCGGGGGGCGGGACCCAGTACTTC
CASKLAGGGTQYF
>TRBJ1-1|NA|TRBV10-1|NA
TGCGCCAGCAGTAGGGACATAGACACTGAAGCTTTCTTT
CASSRDIDTEAFF
>TRBJ1-2|NA|TRBV5-1|TRBD1
TGCGCCAGCAGCCCCCGACAGGGAGAAGTCTATGGCTACACCTTC
CASSPRQGEVYGYTF
>TRBJ1-2|NA|TRBV5-6|NA
TGTGCCAGCAGCTTGGGCAGAACTAACTATGGCTACACCTTC
CASSLGRTNYGYTF
>TRBJ2-7|NA|TRBV18|NA
TGTGCCAGCTCACCACCGGCGGGAAGGTACGAGCAGTACTTC
CASSPPAGRYEQYF
>TRBJ2-3|NA|TRBV13|TRBD2
TGTGCCAGCAGTGGGACTAGCGGTACAGATACGCAGTATTTT
CASSGTSGTDTQYF
>TRBJ2-7|NA|TRBV28|NA
TGTGCCAGCAGGCTACAGGTTCCGGAGGAGCAGTACTTC
CASRLQVPEEQYF
>TRBJ2-7|NA|TRBV15|NA
TGTGCCACCAGCAGAGATCAGGGCAGCTCCTACGAGCAGTACTTC
CATSRDQGSSYEQYF
>TRBJ2-1|NA|TRBV5-1|TRBD1
TGCGCCAGCAGCTTGCAGGGGGCTTCCAATGAGCAGTTCTTC
CASSLQGASNEQFF
>TRBJ1-2|NA|TRBV9|NA
TGTGCCAGCGGGGCAGAGGCCTATGGCTACACCTTC
CASGAEAYGYTF